These 25 T cell receptor beta chains originate from one sample sequenced in a study of blood T cell repertoires in COVID-19. Sequenced by immunoSEQ multiplex PCR; TCRdb stores in-frame clones only, minus some. This table holds 30,000 to 40,000 clones, roughly 80% found once. The specimen sequenced was peripheral blood. These receptors were obtained from a man aged 60 to 69 in a cohort sampled during active COVID-19.

The CDR3 region is CASSGGKSEAFF. The CDR3 bases are TGTGCCAGCAGCGGGGGAAAAAGTGAAGCTTTCTTT. This chain links TRBV28 with TRBJ1-1, with D maybe TRBD1 (5 bases). Germline V gene lookup returns CDR1 MDHEN and CDR2 SYDVKM. The CDR3 extends over 12 amino acids. Trimming removed 6 bases from V and 7 bases from J, with 12 bases in between.

J is TRBJ1-2 and V is TRBV3-1 (or the pseudogene TRBV3-2), with TRBD1 identical over 7 bases. The CDR3 is made up of 15 amino acids. The germline V gene has CDR1 LGHDT and CDR2 YNNKEL (reference sequence). With V trimmed by 4 bases and J by 4 bases, 9 bases remained unmatched. The CDR3 DNA reads TGTGCCAGCAGCCCCACGGTCCGGGACAGCTATGGCTACACCTTC. The encoded protein is CASSPTVRDSYGYTF.

The chain links TRBV30 to TRBJ2-3, with D possibly TRBD2 on 6 matching bases. The V gene lost 2 bases and the J gene lost 3 bases, with 15 bases spanning the gap. The CDR3 is made up of 15 amino acids. The germline gives CDR1 GTSNPN, CDR2 SVGIG (reference sequence). The CDR3 loop is CAWSPPSGRTDTQYF. For the CDR3, the DNA is TGTGCCTGGAGTCCCCCCTCTGGGAGGACAGATACGCAGTATTTT.

This clone was found many times. The chain combines TRBV28 with TRBJ1-6; 9 bases align to TRBD1. This CDR3 region has 17 residues. Germline CDR1 is MDHEN and CDR2 is SYDVKM. V lost 6 bases and J lost 6; bases outside the gene matches: 12. CDR3 sequence: CASRRRTGGAVNSPLHF. The CDR3 DNA reads as TGTGCCAGCAGGCGCCGAACAGGGGGCGCGGTTAATTCACCCCTCCACTTT.

The chain combines TRBV7-2 with TRBJ2-3, with 8 bases matching TRBD2. The V segment lost 5 bases and the J segment 3 bases; nucleotides outside the gene matches: 13. Germline V gene lookup returns CDR1 SGHTA and CDR2 FQGNSA. The length of the CDR3 is 17 residues. Written as DNA, the CDR3 is TGTGCCAGCAGCCAGGGGCGGGGGACTAGACCAACAGATACGCAGTATTTT. Protein product: CASSQGRGTRPTDTQYF. Based on the CDR3 plus reference TRBV7-2 and TRBJ2-3, the full variable domain is GAGVSQSPSNKVTEKGKDVELRCDPISGHTALYWYRQSLGQGLEFLIYFQGNSAPDKSGLPSDRFSAERTGGSVSTLTIQRTQQEDSAVYLCASSQGRGTRPTDTQYFGPGTRLTVL.

This chain joins TRBV5-4 and TRBJ1-2; a weak D match, TRBD1 (6 bases). Trimming left V 5 bases short and J 6 bases short, with 14 bases between. Germline CDR1 and CDR2: SGHNT and YYREEE (reference sequence). This CDR3 spans 13 amino acids. The CDR3 loop is CASRRGGEDGYTF. CDR3 DNA sequence: TGTGCCAGCAGGCGTGGGGGCGAGGATGGCTACACCTTC.

The rearrangement uses TRBV27 and TRBJ2-5; 14 bases fit TRBD2. Germline CDR1 reads MNHEY; CDR2 reads SMNVEV (reference sequence). The CDR3 is made up of 15 amino acids. Trimming cost V 6 bases and J 5 bases; bases outside gene matches: 5. CDR3 coding DNA: TGTGCCAGCAGACCTAGACTAGCGGGAGGGGAGACCCAGTACTTC. Its protein product is CASRPRLAGGETQYF.

This clone appeared a single time. The V gene is TRBV10-3, the J gene TRBJ2-1, with 8 positions matching TRBD1. This CDR3 spans 13 amino acids. CDR1 ENHRY and CDR2 SYGVKD come from the germline V gene. With V trimmed by 10 bases and J by 2 bases, 4 bases remained unmatched. The DNA of the CDR3 is TGTGCCACAGGGACAGGAACCTACAATGAGCAGTTCTTC. It yields the protein CATGTGTYNEQFF.

This chain joins TRBV15 and TRBJ1-5; 11 nucleotides align to TRBD1. Germline V gene data show CDR1 as LNHNV and CDR2 as YYDKDF (reference sequence). The CDR3 has 13 residues. The V segment lost 3 bases and the J segment 13 bases; nucleotides outside the gene matches: 5. CDR3 DNA sequence: TGTGCCACCAGCAGCGACCGGGACAGGGGGCAGCATTTT. Residues: CATSSDRDRGQHF.

The chain joins TRBV5-1 to TRBJ2-5, with TRBD2 identical over 10 bases. The V gene's germline CDR1 is SGHRS and CDR2 YFSETQ. CDR3 size: 14 residues. Trimming cost V 3 bases and J 5 bases; bases outside gene matches: 4. The CDR3 nucleotides are TGCGCCAGCAGCTCAGCGGGGGGGCTCGAGACCCAGTACTTC. Its protein is CASSSAGGLETQYF.

The chain employs TRBV7-9 and TRBJ2-5; TRBD2 matches at 7 bases. Germline assignment: CDR1 SEHNR and CDR2 FQNEAQ (reference sequence). CDR3 length: 16 amino acids. V shed 7 bases and J 5 bases; nucleotides not matched to a gene: 16. This chain's CDR3 is CASTSGSGRIGETQYF. The CDR3 nucleotides are TGTGCCAGCACCAGTGGGTCCGGGAGGATCGGGGAGACCCAGTACTTC.

This chain joins TRBV15 and TRBJ2-7; D may be TRBD2 (5 bases). Germline loops: CDR1 LNHNV, CDR2 YYDKDF (reference sequence). CDR3 length equals 15 residues. V shed 0 bases and J shed 3 bases, with 12 bases lying between them. Here the CDR3 DNA reads TGTGCCACCAGCAGAGAATCGGGGTGGAGCTACGAGCAGTACTTC. This sequence encodes CATSRESGWSYEQYF. The full variable domain, in which reference TRBV15 and TRBJ2-7 provide the parts outside the CDR3, is DAMVIQNPRYQVTQFGKPVTLSCSQTLNHNVMYWYQQKSSQAPKLLFHYYDKDFNNEADTPDNFQSRRPNTSFCFLDIRSPGLGDTAMYLCATSRESGWSYEQYFGPGTRLTVT.

This chain joins TRBV4-1 and TRBJ2-3, with D possibly TRBD1 on 5 matching bases. CDR3 size: 15 residues. Per the germline V gene, CDR1 is MGHRA and CDR2 is YSYEKL. Trimming removed 4 bases at V and 4 bases at J, with 15 bases between. The CDR3 loop is CASSPGIRRADTQYF. DNA for the CDR3: TGCGCCAGCAGCCCAGGAATTCGCAGGGCAGATACGCAGTATTTT.

CDR3 nucleotide sequence: TGCGCCAGCAGCTTGGCGGGACTCGATAGCAATCAGCCCCAGCATTTT. Translated: CASSLAGLDSNQPQHF. The gene calls are TRBV5-1 and TRBJ1-5; D is perhaps TRBD1 (5 bases). This CDR3 is 16 amino acids long. The ends were cut back, 0 bases at V and 0 bases at J, with 10 bases in the middle. Germline V lookup: CDR1 SGHRS, CDR2 YFSETQ.

The J gene is TRBJ2-7, the V gene TRBV7-9, with TRBD1 matching over 9 bases. CDR3 length: 15 amino acids. V lost 5 bases to trimming and J lost 1 base; unmatched junction nucleotides: 6. Germline CDR1 and CDR2: SEHNR and FQNEAQ (reference sequence). CDR3 sequence (DNA): TGTGCCAGCAGCGCCGTGGGACAGGGATCCTACGAGCAGTACTTC. Its translation is CASSAVGQGSYEQYF.

This clone was picked up one time. The chain uses TRBV11-3 and TRBJ2-2; maybe TRBD2 (6 bases). V was shortened by 6 bases and J by 7 bases, with 21 bases between the two germline ends. This CDR3 is built from 16 residues. Germline assignment: CDR1 SGHNT and CDR2 YENEEA. This CDR3 is CASSRDGGVQDGELFF. As DNA, the CDR3 is TGTGCCAGCAGTAGGGACGGCGGGGTTCAAGACGGGGAGCTGTTTTTT.

The chain carries TRBV4-2 and TRBJ2-7, with TRBD2 identical over 8 bases. Looked up from germline, CDR1 is LGHNA and CDR2 is YNFKEQ. The CDR3 has 15 amino acids. V lost 0 bases, J lost 2 bases, and 3 bases stayed unmatched. CDR3 coding DNA: TGTGCCAGCAGCCAAGAAACTAGCGGAGCCTACGAGCAGTACTTC. Translation gives CASSQETSGAYEQYF.

The rearrangement joins TRBV7-9 to TRBJ2-5; 9 positions agree with TRBD2. The CDR3 is 16 amino acids. With V trimmed by 3 bases and J by 0 bases, 5 bases remained unmatched. The germline V gene has CDR1 SEHNR and CDR2 FQNEAQ (reference sequence). This CDR3 reads CASSLGSGGYQETQYF. The CDR3 DNA reads as TGTGCCAGCAGCTTGGGTAGCGGGGGATACCAAGAGACCCAGTACTTC.

The chain combines TRBV19 with TRBJ1-1, with a weak D call TRBD1 (5 bases). This CDR3 comprises 15 residues. The germline V and J ends were trimmed by 3 bases and 4 bases, with 15 bases remaining between them. Germline V gene lookup returns CDR1 LNHDA and CDR2 SQIVND (reference sequence). CDR3 loop: CASSMWEGRSTEAFF. CDR3 coding DNA: TGTGCCAGTAGTATGTGGGAGGGGCGCAGCACTGAAGCTTTCTTT.

The chain employs TRBV19 and TRBJ2-1; 8 nucleotides agree with TRBD1. The CDR3 has 14 amino acids. V was clipped by 7 bases and J by 0 bases; unmatched bases: 2. Germline CDR1 and CDR2: LNHDA and SQIVND (reference sequence). CDR3 sequence reads: CASNDRGSYNEQFF. As DNA, the CDR3 is TGTGCCAGTAATGACAGGGGCTCCTACAATGAGCAGTTCTTC.

This clone has a handful of counts. This chain uses TRBV9 with TRBJ2-1; TRBD2 matches 10 bases. The CDR3 consists of 16 residues. The germline V gene encodes CDR1 SGDLS and CDR2 YYNGEE. V shed 4 bases and J 3 bases; nucleotides not matched to a gene: 7. The CDR3 coding sequence is TGTGCCAGCAGCACACAGGGACTAGCGAACTACAATGAGCAGTTCTTC. Translating gives CASSTQGLANYNEQFF.

The chain combines TRBV6-5 with TRBJ2-2, with D perhaps matching TRBD2 (5 bases). V lost 8 bases and J 1 base, leaving 5 bases between the germline ends. The CDR3 is made up of 12 amino acids. CDR1 MNHEY and CDR2 SVGAGI come from the germline V gene. This CDR3 is CASRGNTGELFF. As DNA, the CDR3 is TGTGCCAGCCGGGGGAACACCGGGGAGCTGTTTTTT.

This chain connects TRBV24-1 to TRBJ1-4; no reliable D call. Trimming took 0 bases from V and 0 from J, leaving 22 bases between them. The length of the CDR3 is 21 residues. The V gene's germline CDR1 is KGHDR and CDR2 SFDVKD. The CDR3, as DNA: TGTGCCACCAGTGATTTGCGACGGGGTACGAGGATTGAGGCAACTAATGAAAAACTGTTTTTT. Encoded protein: CATSDLRRGTRIEATNEKLFF.

V and J are TRBV27 and TRBJ2-6, with 9 bases that match TRBD1. The V gene's germline CDR1 is MNHEY and CDR2 SMNVEV (reference sequence). J was trimmed by 5 bases and V by 8 bases; bases with no gene match: 4. There are 14 residues in the CDR3. The CDR3 region has the DNA TGTGCCAGCGGGACAGGGCTTTGGGCCAACGTCCTGACTTTC. This encodes CASGTGLWANVLTF. The complete variable domain, with remaining parts taken from reference TRBV27 and TRBJ2-6, reads EAQVTQNPRYLITVTGKKLTVTCSQNMNHEYMSWYRQDPGLGLRQIYYSMNVEVTDKGDVPEGYKVSRKEKRNFPLILESPSPNQTSLYFCASGTGLWANVLTFGAGSRLTVL.

The gene calls are TRBV18 and TRBJ1-3, with D maybe TRBD1 (5 bases). The germline V gene has CDR1 KGHSH and CDR2 LQKENI. The CDR3 runs 15 residues. V lost 6 bases and J lost 2, with 14 bases in between. The DNA for the CDR3 is TGTGCCAGCTCGCCTCAGGGAGGAGCTGGAAACACCATATATTTT. It encodes CASSPQGGAGNTIYF.